Below are 19 T cell receptor beta chains sequenced from a single sample in a study of blood T cell repertoires in COVID-19. Clones were read by immunoSEQ multiplex PCR, and TCRdb kept only the in-frame ones, dropping some. The sample yields about 270,000 clones, roughly nine tenths seen once. The sample taken for sequencing was peripheral blood. Receptor source: a woman aged 30 to 39 with COVID-19, enrolled during active disease.

V gene TRBV4-1 combines with J gene TRBJ2-5; TRBD2 agrees at 10 bases. V trimming: 0 bases; J trimming: 6 bases; junction bases outside the gene matches: 10. The CDR3 extends over 17 amino acids. Germline CDR1 is MGHRA and CDR2 is YSYEKL. The CDR3 region is CASSQDLASGGRQTQYF. The DNA of the CDR3 is TGCGCCAGCAGCCAAGATCTGGCTAGCGGGGGCCGGCAGACCCAGTACTTC.

This chain's CDR3 is CASSHGPTGGDGYTF. Written as DNA, the CDR3 is TGTGCCAGCAGCCACGGCCCGACAGGGGGCGATGGCTACACCTTC. The chain is built from TRBV4-2 and TRBJ1-2; 10 nucleotides align to TRBD1. Trimming cost V 3 bases and J 6 bases; bases outside gene matches: 7. Germline V lookup: CDR1 LGHNA, CDR2 YNFKEQ. The CDR3 has 15 residues.

The chain couples TRBV19 to TRBJ1-2; D gene uncertain. Germline V gene sequence: CDR1 LNHDA, CDR2 SQIVND (reference sequence). V lost 6 bases and J lost 1, with 21 bases in between. The CDR3 runs to 17 residues. The DNA for the CDR3 is TGTGCCAGTAGCAGTGGACTTACCCCTATACTTAACTATGGCTACACCTTC. As protein: CASSSGLTPILNYGYTF.

CDR3 nucleotides: TGCGCCAGCAGCTTGTCGAGCTCCTACAATGAGCAGTTCTTC. This gives the protein CASSLSSSYNEQFF. The rearrangement links TRBV5-1 to TRBJ2-1; D is unresolved. Trimming removed 1 base at V and 0 bases at J, with 5 bases between. The CDR3 runs to 14 residues. Germline-derived CDR1 and CDR2 are SGHRS and YFSETQ.

This clone was counted once. The chain is built from TRBV28 and TRBJ2-7, with TRBD2 matching 16 bases. The CDR3 consists of 17 residues. Trimming at V came to 6 bases and at J to 6 bases, leaving 11 bases not matched to a gene. Per the germline V gene, CDR1 is MDHEN and CDR2 is SYDVKM. The chain's CDR3 is CASSPAGTSGGAGEQYF. The CDR3, as DNA: TGTGCCAGCAGCCCCGCGGGGACTAGCGGGGGGGCGGGCGAGCAGTACTTC.

In its sample, this clone was seen once. The V call is TRBV9, the J call TRBJ1-6, with D perhaps matching TRBD1 (5 bases). V was cut by 2 bases and J by 9 bases, with 15 bases left in between. This CDR3 comprises 15 residues. Germline V gene data show CDR1 as SGDLS and CDR2 as YYNGEE. CDR3 sequence (DNA): TGTGCCAGCAGCGTTGTTCCCCGGCAGGGTTCACCCCTCCACTTT. As protein: CASSVVPRQGSPLHF.

This chain joins TRBV4-2 and TRBJ1-1, with D hard to call. CDR1 is LGHNA and CDR2 is YNFKEQ in the germline V gene. The CDR3 is 16 amino acids. Between the trimmed V and J ends, which lost 0 bases and 0 bases, there was a span of 11 bases. This CDR3 reads CASSQEFATLNTEAFF. The DNA of the CDR3 is TGTGCCAGCAGCCAAGAATTCGCGACATTGAACACTGAAGCTTTCTTT.

The chain has TRBV6-6 and TRBJ2-1; maybe TRBD2 (6 bases). V lost 6 bases, J lost 7 bases, and 19 bases lay in between. The CDR3 extends over 15 amino acids. The germline gives CDR1 MNHNY, CDR2 SVGAGI (reference sequence). The chain's CDR3 is CASRALASEGNEQFF. CDR3 nucleotides: TGTGCCAGCAGAGCCCTGGCTAGCGAAGGAAATGAGCAGTTCTTC.

The chain combines TRBV7-8 with TRBJ1-1; possibly TRBD1 for D (5 bases). The germline V and J ends were trimmed by 5 bases and 1 base, with 11 bases remaining between them. Germline V gene lookup returns CDR1 SGHVS and CDR2 FQNEAQ. There are 14 residues in the CDR3. The CDR3, as DNA: TGTGCCAGCAGCCCGACAGACGGGAACACTGAAGCTTTCTTT. Its translation is CASSPTDGNTEAFF. The full variable domain, rest sourced from reference TRBV7-8 and TRBJ1-1, is GAGVSQSPRYKVAKRGQDVALRCDPISGHVSLFWYQQALGQGPEFLTYFQNEAQLDKSGLPSDRFFAERPEGSVSTLKIQRTQQEDSAVYLCASSPTDGNTEAFFGQGTRLTVV.

V usage is TRBV7-2 and J usage is TRBJ1-4, with D possibly TRBD1 on 6 matching bases. V lost 6 bases to trimming and J lost 10 bases, with 18 bases between them. Looked up from germline, CDR1 is SGHTA and CDR2 is FQGNSA. This CDR3 spans 14 amino acids. CDR3 protein: CASSLPGARIKLFF. The CDR3 DNA reads TGTGCCAGCAGTCTACCAGGGGCGAGGATAAAACTGTTTTTT.

The genes are TRBV12-5 and TRBJ2-2, with 7 nucleotides matching TRBD2. This CDR3 is built from 17 residues. Trimming at V came to 2 bases and at J to 8 bases, leaving 14 bases not matched to a gene. Germline-derived CDR1 and CDR2 are LGHNT and FRNRAP. CDR3 residues: CASGLPPGRPGGGELFF. CDR3 sequence (DNA): TGTGCTAGTGGTTTGCCCCCCGGGAGGCCGGGGGGAGGGGAGCTGTTTTTT.

The V call is TRBV2, the J call TRBJ1-6, with TRBD1 matching over 11 bases. The CDR3 consists of 15 residues. Germline-derived CDR1 and CDR2 are SNHLY and FYNNEI. Losses at the gene ends were 5 bases for V and 8 bases for J; bases not matched to a gene: 5. CDR3 residues: CASSRDRGAHSPLHF. The DNA of the CDR3 is TGTGCCAGCAGTCGGGACAGGGGGGCGCATTCACCCCTCCACTTT.

The chain recombines TRBV6-5 with TRBJ2-5; 7 nucleotides line up with TRBD2. Losses at the gene ends were 8 bases for V and 2 bases for J; bases not matched to a gene: 11. This CDR3 contains 15 residues. Germline V gene sequence: CDR1 MNHEY, CDR2 SVGAGI. The CDR3 DNA is TGTGCCAGCTATCCAGCGGGGATATTTCAAGAGACCCAGTACTTC. This gives the protein CASYPAGIFQETQYF.

The V gene is TRBV7-2, the J gene TRBJ2-3; 7 bases map to TRBD1. V lost 5 bases, J lost 3 bases, and 14 bases stayed unmatched. Germline CDR1 is SGHTA and CDR2 is FQGNSA. The CDR3 consists of 17 residues. This chain's CDR3 is CASSKAGGGPETDTQYF. In DNA form, the CDR3 reads TGTGCCAGCAGCAAGGCAGGGGGTGGCCCCGAGACAGATACGCAGTATTTT.

CDR3 sequence reads: CASSDGTGYEQYF. CDR3 in DNA: TGCGCCAGCAGTGACGGGACAGGCTACGAGCAGTACTTC. The V and J genes are TRBV10-1 and TRBJ2-7; 8 bases map to TRBD1. V trimming: 3 bases; J trimming: 3 bases; junction bases outside the gene matches: 1. Per germline, CDR1 WNHNN and CDR2 SYGVQD (reference sequence). The CDR3 loop spans 13 amino acids.

The sample holds one count of this clone. The J gene is TRBJ2-1, the V gene TRBV19, with 8 positions matching TRBD2. J lost 4 bases, V lost 5 bases, and 4 bases had no gene match. There are 14 residues in the CDR3. Looked up from germline, CDR1 is LNHDA and CDR2 is SQIVND (reference sequence). Here the CDR3 reads CASSSSGRYNEQFF. DNA for the CDR3: TGTGCCAGTAGTTCCAGCGGGAGATACAATGAGCAGTTCTTC.

This sequence joins TRBV4-1 and TRBJ2-5, with D unresolved. Germline V gene sequence: CDR1 MGHRA, CDR2 YSYEKL. V was cut by 0 bases and J by 2 bases, with 10 bases left in between. This CDR3 is 15 amino acids long. CDR3 in DNA: TGCGCCAGCAGCCAAGATCCACACAAACAAGAGACCCAGTACTTC. Protein sequence: CASSQDPHKQETQYF.

The chain joins TRBV7-2 to TRBJ2-2; TRBD2 agrees at 12 bases. Germline V CDR1 and CDR2: SGHTA, FQGNSA. The V gene end was trimmed by 5 bases and the J gene end by 5 bases; junction bases not matched to a gene: 9. This CDR3 has 17 residues. As DNA, the CDR3 is TGTGCCAGCAGCCCCCGGACTAGCGGGGCAGGAACCGGGGAGCTGTTTTTT. Protein sequence: CASSPRTSGAGTGELFF.

The V call is TRBV7-9, the J call TRBJ2-3; 9 positions agree with TRBD2. The J segment lost 2 bases and the V segment lost 6 bases, leaving 9 bases of the junction unmatched. The V gene's germline CDR1 is SEHNR and CDR2 FQNEAQ (reference sequence). The CDR3 length is 16 residues. CDR3 residues: CASRPRGGPLTDTQYF. DNA for the CDR3: TGTGCCAGCAGACCGCGGGGGGGACCCCTCACAGATACGCAGTATTTT.